This record looks at one T cell receptor (beta chain) sequence and its context. The PCR was carried out with 60 Vbeta primers and 13 Jbeta primers. Sequenced by immunoSEQ multiplex PCR; TCRdb stores in-frame clones only, minus some. The sample carries 200,000 to 250,000 clones, 85% to 90% recorded once. This sample was included in a study of cytomegalovirus exposure and HLA in healthy donors. The length of the CDR3 is 12 residues. After removal of 4 bases from V and 12 bases from J, the junction contained 8 bases not matched to a gene. The V gene's germline CDR1 is SGHNT and CDR2 YYREEE (reference sequence).

Source material: PBMCs. This sequence originates from a woman under 30 in good health and CMV-seronegative. This chain connects TRBV5-4 to TRBJ2-3, with 7 bases fitting TRBD1. The DNA of the CDR3 is TGTGCCAGCAGCCGGGACAGCCTGGTACAGTATTTT. Protein product: CASSRDSLVQYF.